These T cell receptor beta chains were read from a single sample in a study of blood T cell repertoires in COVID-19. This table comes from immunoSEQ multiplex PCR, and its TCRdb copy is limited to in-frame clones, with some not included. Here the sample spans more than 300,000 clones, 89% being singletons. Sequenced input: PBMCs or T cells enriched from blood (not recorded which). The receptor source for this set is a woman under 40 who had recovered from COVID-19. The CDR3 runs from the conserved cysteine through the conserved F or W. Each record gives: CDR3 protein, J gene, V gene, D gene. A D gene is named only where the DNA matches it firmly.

CDR3: CASSYSAGGGTDTQYF
J: TRBJ2-3
V: TRBV6-5
D: TRBD2

CDR3: CASSGLGTFIWQFF
J: TRBJ2-1
V: TRBV10-2
D: NA

CDR3: CASSPSAGATYNEQFF
J: TRBJ2-1
V: TRBV7-9
D: TRBD2

CDR3: CASSQAGVNNNSPLHF
J: TRBJ1-6
V: TRBV23-1
D: NA

CDR3: CASSLNPGGLAGNTQYF
J: TRBJ2-3
V: TRBV4-3
D: TRBD2

CDR3: CASSSQGIETF
J: TRBJ1-2
V: TRBV28
D: NA

CDR3: CASVPGQHTEAFF
J: TRBJ1-1
V: TRBV12-5
D: TRBD1

CDR3: CASSYTSSGANVLTF
J: TRBJ2-6
V: TRBV6-5
D: NA

CDR3: CASSQDLPDRGLGSPLHF
J: TRBJ1-6
V: TRBV4-2
D: TRBD1

CDR3: CASSKEETGDNSPLHF
J: TRBJ1-6
V: TRBV21-1
D: NA

CDR3: CASSPGGSFSGNTIYF
J: TRBJ1-3
V: TRBV13
D: TRBD1

CDR3: CASSRDRVATEAFF
J: TRBJ1-1
V: TRBV18
D: TRBD1

CDR3: CASSPITGTGGDEQYF
J: TRBJ2-7
V: TRBV18
D: TRBD1

CDR3: CASSFQRGGPYEQYF
J: TRBJ2-7
V: TRBV5-4
D: TRBD2

CDR3: CATQQGAQQPQHF
J: TRBJ1-5
V: TRBV10-3
D: TRBD1

CDR3: CASSEGQNTEAFF
J: TRBJ1-1
V: TRBV6-4
D: NA

CDR3: CASSLENGRRNTIYF
J: TRBJ1-3
V: TRBV5-4
D: NA

CDR3: CASSQDWTRTGVAGYTF
J: TRBJ1-2
V: TRBV4-3
D: TRBD1

CDR3: CATSLEGARYGYTF
J: TRBJ1-2
V: TRBV15
D: TRBD1

CDR3: CASSYPDRPNEKLFF
J: TRBJ1-4
V: TRBV6-6
D: NA

CDR3: CASSQDRGTSPPDTQYF
J: TRBJ2-3
V: TRBV4-1
D: TRBD2

CDR3: CSVEAQEGTGELFF
J: TRBJ2-2
V: TRBV29-1
D: NA

CDR3: CASSPGGLAGAYEQYF
J: TRBJ2-7
V: TRBV7-9
D: TRBD2

CDR3: CASSLGLDPYEQYF
J: TRBJ2-7
V: TRBV5-8
D: NA

CDR3: CASSFELVEETQYF
J: TRBJ2-5
V: TRBV7-9
D: NA

CDR3: CASSRGNQETQYF
J: TRBJ2-5
V: TRBV5-1
D: NA

CDR3: CASSVAGDSNQPQHF
J: TRBJ1-5
V: TRBV9
D: NA

CDR3: CASSTHRDEIYEQYF
J: TRBJ2-7
V: TRBV11-2
D: NA

CDR3: CASSQLYDRAEAFF
J: TRBJ1-1
V: TRBV4-2
D: TRBD1

CDR3: CASSFNPARGGSYNEQFF
J: TRBJ2-1
V: TRBV7-3
D: NA

CDR3: CASSQRDRGYEQYF
J: TRBJ2-7
V: TRBV7-9
D: TRBD1

CDR3: CASSLVYERLAGIETQYF
J: TRBJ2-5
V: TRBV7-9
D: TRBD2

CDR3: CASSKQGNTEAFF
J: TRBJ1-1
V: TRBV2
D: NA

CDR3: CASRTSGSYNEQFF
J: TRBJ2-1
V: TRBV19
D: TRBD2

CDR3: CASSLVGQATNEKLFF
J: TRBJ1-4
V: TRBV5-5
D: TRBD1

CDR3: CASSLDRGGQETQYF
J: TRBJ2-5
V: TRBV5-4
D: TRBD1

CDR3: CASSSGGGRNEQYF
J: TRBJ2-7
V: TRBV10-2
D: TRBD2

CDR3: CASSPGTSGSETQYF
J: TRBJ2-5
V: TRBV19
D: TRBD2

CDR3: CAYQGLYTEAFF
J: TRBJ1-1
V: TRBV30
D: NA

CDR3: CASSLGLAGTTDTQYF
J: TRBJ2-3
V: TRBV7-9
D: TRBD2

CDR3: CASSFQAGKNIQYF
J: TRBJ2-4
V: TRBV27
D: NA

CDR3: CASSFGTGKTPLHF
J: TRBJ1-6
V: TRBV7-9
D: TRBD1

CDR3: CASSEAVGQGAYNSPLHF
J: TRBJ1-6
V: TRBV6-1
D: NA

CDR3: CASSPRGLAGGYEQFF
J: TRBJ2-1
V: TRBV7-9
D: TRBD2

CDR3: CATSDSIAGAQGNEQFF
J: TRBJ2-1
V: TRBV24-1
D: TRBD2

CDR3: CASSGTGGNQPQHF
J: TRBJ1-5
V: TRBV2
D: TRBD1

CDR3: CSAGGLAGAETQYF
J: TRBJ2-5
V: TRBV29-1
D: TRBD2

CDR3: CATSNRDSGANVLTF
J: TRBJ2-6
V: TRBV19
D: NA

CDR3: CASSWREETQYF
J: TRBJ2-5
V: TRBV5-4
D: TRBD2

CDR3: CASSGQGDTEAFF
J: TRBJ1-1
V: TRBV19
D: TRBD1

CDR3: CASSFGGGTEAFF
J: TRBJ1-1
V: TRBV27
D: NA

CDR3: CASSPLGGGWRSPLHF
J: TRBJ1-6
V: TRBV28
D: NA